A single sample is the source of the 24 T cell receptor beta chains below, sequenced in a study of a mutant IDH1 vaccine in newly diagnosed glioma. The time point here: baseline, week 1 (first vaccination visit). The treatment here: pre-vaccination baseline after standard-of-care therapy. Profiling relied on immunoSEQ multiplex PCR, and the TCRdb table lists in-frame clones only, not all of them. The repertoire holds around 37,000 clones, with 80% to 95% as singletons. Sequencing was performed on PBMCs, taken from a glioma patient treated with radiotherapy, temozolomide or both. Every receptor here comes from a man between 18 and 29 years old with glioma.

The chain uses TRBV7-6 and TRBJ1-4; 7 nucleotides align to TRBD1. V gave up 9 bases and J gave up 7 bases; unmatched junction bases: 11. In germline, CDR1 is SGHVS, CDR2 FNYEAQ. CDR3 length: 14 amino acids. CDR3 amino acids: CASRRRGSGEKLFF. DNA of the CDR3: TGTGCCAGTAGACGCAGGGGGAGCGGTGAAAAACTGTTTTTT.

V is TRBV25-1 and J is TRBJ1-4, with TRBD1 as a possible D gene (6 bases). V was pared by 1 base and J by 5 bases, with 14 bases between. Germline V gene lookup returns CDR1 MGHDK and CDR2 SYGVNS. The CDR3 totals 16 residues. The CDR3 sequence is CASSELVGRGNEKLFF. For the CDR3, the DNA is TGTGCCAGCAGTGAATTAGTAGGTAGGGGGAATGAAAAACTGTTTTTT.

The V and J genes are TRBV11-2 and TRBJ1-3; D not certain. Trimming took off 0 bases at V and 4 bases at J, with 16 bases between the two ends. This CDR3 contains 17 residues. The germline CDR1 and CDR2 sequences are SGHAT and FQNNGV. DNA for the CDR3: TGTGCCAGCAGCTTAGAGGCCCCCCAATCTGGAGGAAACACCATATATTTT. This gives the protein CASSLEAPQSGGNTIYF.

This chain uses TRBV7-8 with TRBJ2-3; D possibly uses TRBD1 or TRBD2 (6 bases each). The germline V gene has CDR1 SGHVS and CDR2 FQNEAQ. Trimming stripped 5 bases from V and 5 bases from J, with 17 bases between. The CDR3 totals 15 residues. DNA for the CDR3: TGTGCCAGCAGCAAGTGGGGGGCGCTTAAAGATACGCAGTATTTT. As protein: CASSKWGALKDTQYF.

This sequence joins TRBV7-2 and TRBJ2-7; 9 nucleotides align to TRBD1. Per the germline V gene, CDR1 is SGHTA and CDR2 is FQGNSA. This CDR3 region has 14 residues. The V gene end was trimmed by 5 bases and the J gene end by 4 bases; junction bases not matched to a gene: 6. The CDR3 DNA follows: TGTGCCAGCAGCAAACAGGGGGCCTCTTACGAGCAGTACTTC. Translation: CASSKQGASYEQYF.

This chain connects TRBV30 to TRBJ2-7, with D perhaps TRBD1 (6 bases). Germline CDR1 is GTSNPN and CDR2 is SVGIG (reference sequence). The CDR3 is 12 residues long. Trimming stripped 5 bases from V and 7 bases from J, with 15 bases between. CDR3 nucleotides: TGTGCCTGGGCCCGGGACACTTTGGAGCAGTACTTC. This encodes CAWARDTLEQYF. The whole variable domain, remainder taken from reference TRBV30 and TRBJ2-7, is SQTIHQWPATLVQPVGSPLSLECTVEGTSNPNLYWYRQAAGRGLQLLFYSVGIGQISSEVPQNLSASRPQDRQFILSSKKLLLSDSGFYLCAWARDTLEQYFGPGTRLTVT.

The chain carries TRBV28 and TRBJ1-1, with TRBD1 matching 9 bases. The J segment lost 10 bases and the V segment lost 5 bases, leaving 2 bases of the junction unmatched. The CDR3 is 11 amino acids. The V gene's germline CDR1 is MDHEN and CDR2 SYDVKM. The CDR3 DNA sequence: TGTGCCAGCAGTGGACAGGGGCGAGCTTTCTTT. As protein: CASSGQGRAFF.

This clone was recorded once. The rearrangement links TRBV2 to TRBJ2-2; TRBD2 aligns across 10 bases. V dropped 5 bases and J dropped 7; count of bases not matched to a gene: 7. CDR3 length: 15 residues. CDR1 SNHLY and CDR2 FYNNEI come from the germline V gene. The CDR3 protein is CASSRAGGPGGELFF. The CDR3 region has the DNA TGTGCCAGCAGTCGAGCGGGAGGGCCAGGCGGGGAGCTGTTTTTT.

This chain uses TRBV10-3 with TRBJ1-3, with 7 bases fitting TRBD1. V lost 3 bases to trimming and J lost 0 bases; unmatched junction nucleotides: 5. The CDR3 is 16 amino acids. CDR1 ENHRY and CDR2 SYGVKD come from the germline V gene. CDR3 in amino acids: CAISDLTGISGNTIYF. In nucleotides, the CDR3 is TGTGCCATCAGTGACTTGACAGGGATCTCTGGAAACACCATATATTTT.

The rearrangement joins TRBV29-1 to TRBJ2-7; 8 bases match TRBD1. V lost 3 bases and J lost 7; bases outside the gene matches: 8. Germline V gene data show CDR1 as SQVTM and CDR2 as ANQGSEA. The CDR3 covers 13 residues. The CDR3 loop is CSVDGQGAGEQYF. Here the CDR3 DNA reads TGCAGCGTTGATGGGCAGGGGGCGGGAGAGCAGTACTTC.

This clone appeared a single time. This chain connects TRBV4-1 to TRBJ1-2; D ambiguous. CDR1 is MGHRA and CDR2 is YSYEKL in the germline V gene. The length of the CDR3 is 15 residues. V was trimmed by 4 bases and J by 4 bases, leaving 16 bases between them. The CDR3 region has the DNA TGCGCCAGCAGCCCTCCGGGGTCGTTAGTCTATGGCTACACCTTC. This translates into CASSPPGSLVYGYTF.

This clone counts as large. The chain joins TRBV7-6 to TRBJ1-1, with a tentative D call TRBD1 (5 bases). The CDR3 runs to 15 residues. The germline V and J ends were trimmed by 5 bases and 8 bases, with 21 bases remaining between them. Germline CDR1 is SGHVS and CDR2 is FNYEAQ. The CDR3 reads CASSRRTDSLKEAFF. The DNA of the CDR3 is TGTGCCAGCAGCCGTAGGACTGACAGCCTGAAAGAAGCTTTCTTT.

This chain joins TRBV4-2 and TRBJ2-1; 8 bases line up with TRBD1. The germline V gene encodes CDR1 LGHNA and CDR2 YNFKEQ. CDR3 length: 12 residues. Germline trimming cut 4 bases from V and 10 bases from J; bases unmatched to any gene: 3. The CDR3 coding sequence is TGTGCCAGCAGCCGGACAGGGAGCGAGCAGTTCTTC. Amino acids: CASSRTGSEQFF.

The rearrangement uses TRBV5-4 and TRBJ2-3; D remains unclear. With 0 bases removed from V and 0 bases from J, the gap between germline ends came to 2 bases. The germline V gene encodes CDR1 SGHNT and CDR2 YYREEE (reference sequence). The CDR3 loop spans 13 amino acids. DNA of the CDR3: TGTGCCAGCAGCTTGGACAGCACAGATACGCAGTATTTT. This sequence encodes CASSLDSTDTQYF.

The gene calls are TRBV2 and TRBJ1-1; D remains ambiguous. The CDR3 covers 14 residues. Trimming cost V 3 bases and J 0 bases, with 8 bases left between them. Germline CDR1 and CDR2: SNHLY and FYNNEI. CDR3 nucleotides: TGTGCCAGCAGTGAGGCCAGGCTGAACACTGAAGCTTTCTTT. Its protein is CASSEARLNTEAFF. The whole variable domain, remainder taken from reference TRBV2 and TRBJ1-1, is EPEVTQTPSHQVTQMGQEVILRCVPISNHLYFYWYRQILGQKVEFLVSFYNNEISEKSEIFDDQFSVERPDGSNFTLKIRSTKLEDSAMYFCASSEARLNTEAFFGQGTRLTVV.

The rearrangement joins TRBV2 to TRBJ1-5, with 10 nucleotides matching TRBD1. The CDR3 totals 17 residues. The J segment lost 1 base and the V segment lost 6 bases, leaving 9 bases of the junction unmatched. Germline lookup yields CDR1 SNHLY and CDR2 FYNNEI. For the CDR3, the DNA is TGTGCCAGCAGCGACAGGGGGCGGTTGAAGAGCAATCAGCCCCAGCATTTT. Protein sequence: CASSDRGRLKSNQPQHF.

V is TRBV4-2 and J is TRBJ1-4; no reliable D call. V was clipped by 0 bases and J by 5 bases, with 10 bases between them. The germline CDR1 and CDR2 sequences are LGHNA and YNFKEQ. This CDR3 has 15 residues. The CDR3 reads CASSQDILMNEKLFF. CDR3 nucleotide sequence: TGTGCCAGCAGCCAAGACATACTGATGAATGAAAAACTGTTTTTT.

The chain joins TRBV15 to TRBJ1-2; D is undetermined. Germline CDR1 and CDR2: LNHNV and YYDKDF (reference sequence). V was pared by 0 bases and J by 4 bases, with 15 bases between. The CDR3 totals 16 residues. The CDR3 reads CATSRDADKPGYGYTF. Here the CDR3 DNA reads TGTGCCACCAGCAGAGATGCGGATAAACCAGGCTATGGCTACACCTTC.

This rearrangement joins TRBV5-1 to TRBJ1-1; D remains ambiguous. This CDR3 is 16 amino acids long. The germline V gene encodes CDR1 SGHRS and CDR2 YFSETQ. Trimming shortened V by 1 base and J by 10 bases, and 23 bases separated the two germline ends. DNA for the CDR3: TGCGCCAGCAGCTTGAGCCCAGGAAGCAGTGGAGAAGGAGCTTTCTTT. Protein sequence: CASSLSPGSSGEGAFF.

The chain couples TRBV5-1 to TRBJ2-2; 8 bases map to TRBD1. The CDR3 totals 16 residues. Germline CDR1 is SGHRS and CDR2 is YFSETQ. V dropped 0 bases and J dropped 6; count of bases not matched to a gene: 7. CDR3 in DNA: TGCGCCAGCAGCTTGGAACTCGGACAGGGCCCCGGGGAGCTGTTTTTT. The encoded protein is CASSLELGQGPGELFF.

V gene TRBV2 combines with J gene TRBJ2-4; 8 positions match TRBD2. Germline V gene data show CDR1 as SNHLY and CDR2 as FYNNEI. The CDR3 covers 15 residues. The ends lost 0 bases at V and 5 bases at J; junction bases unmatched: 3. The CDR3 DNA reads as TGTGCCAGCAGTGAAGCGAGGCGGGGGGAAAACATTCAGTACTTC. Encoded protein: CASSEARRGENIQYF.

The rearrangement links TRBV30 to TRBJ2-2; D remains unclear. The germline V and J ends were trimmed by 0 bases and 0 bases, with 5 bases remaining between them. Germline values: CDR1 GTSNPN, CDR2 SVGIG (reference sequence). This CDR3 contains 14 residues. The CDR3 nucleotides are TGTGCCTGGAGTGTCGGACCGAACACCGGGGAGCTGTTTTTT. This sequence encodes CAWSVGPNTGELFF.

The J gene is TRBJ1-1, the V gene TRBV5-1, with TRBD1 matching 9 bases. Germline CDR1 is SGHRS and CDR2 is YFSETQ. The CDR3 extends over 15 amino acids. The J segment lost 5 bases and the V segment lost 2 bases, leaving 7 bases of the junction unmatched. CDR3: CASSFKTGGSTEAFF. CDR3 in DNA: TGCGCCAGCAGCTTCAAGACAGGGGGGTCGACTGAAGCTTTCTTT. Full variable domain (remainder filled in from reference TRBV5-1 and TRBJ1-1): KAGVTQTPRYLIKTRGQQVTLSCSPISGHRSVSWYQQTPGQGLQFLFEYFSETQRNKGNFPGRFSGRQFSNSRSEMNVSTLELGDSALYLCASSFKTGGSTEAFFGQGTRLTVV.

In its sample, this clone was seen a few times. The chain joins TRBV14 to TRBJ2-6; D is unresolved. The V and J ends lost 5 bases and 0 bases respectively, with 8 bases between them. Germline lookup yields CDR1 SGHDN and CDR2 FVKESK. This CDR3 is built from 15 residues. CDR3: CASSYHSSGANVLTF. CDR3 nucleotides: TGTGCCAGCAGCTACCACAGCTCTGGGGCCAACGTCCTGACTTTC.